This TCR beta chain stems from a study of blood T cells in healthy people across ages. It was with a sample-barcoded 5' primer and a J-beta primer mix that a second PCR of about 7 to 12 cycles was run. TCRdb recomputed calls from the 5' RACE reads with MiXCR, one row per CDR3 protein. This sample carries about a million distinct CDR3 sequences, just over 50% of them seen once, and the ten largest clones take about 22%. Trimming cost V 5 bases and J 1 base, with 12 bases left between them. CDR3 length: 14 residues. The germline CDR1 and CDR2 sequences are MDHEN and SYDVKM. This chain uses TRBV28 with TRBJ2-7, with TRBD2 as a possible D gene (5 bases). The source material was blood. This clonotype was obtained from an older woman in good health. CDR3 nucleotide sequence: TGTGCCAGCAGTCGCGGGCCACAGTCCTACGAGCAGTACTTC. Translation gives CASSRGPQSYEQYF.